This entry describes one TCR beta chain. The target antigen is unknown. The TCR beta libraries were generated through quantitative 5'-RACE incorporating molecular barcodes. TCRdb reprocessed the 5' RACE reads via MiXCR and lists one record per CDR3 protein. The table lists just over 350,000 distinct CDR3 sequences, 20% of them singletons. The source of the sample is a study of CD8 T cells in ankylosing spondylitis. CDR3 size: 20 residues. Regarding the study as a whole: A TCR beta motif of several highly homologous variants seemed to mark ankylosing spondylitis blood. The authors reported significant enrichment of disease-linked clones in matched ankylosing spondylitis synovial fluid.

Sequenced sample: blood, either unsorted or a sorted T cell fraction (not recorded which). The source is a male donor with ankylosing spondylitis or in good health (not recorded which). V usage is TRBV21-1 and J usage is TRBJ2-2; TRBD1 reflects the table's D call only, with no check against the DNA. TRBV21-1 corresponds to a pseudogene. The CDR3 is CASSKDYRGRGWRNTGELFF. The CDR3 DNA reads TGTGCCAGCAGCAAAGATTATCGGGGGCGCGGGTGGAGGAACACCGGGGAGCTGTTTTTT.